The present TCR beta chain was sequenced within a study of blood T cell repertoires in COVID-19. Overall study context: Spain, Italy and the United States supplied samples that represented acute and convalescent COVID-19.

The CDR3 loop spans 16 amino acids. The germline V gene encodes CDR1 LNHNV and CDR2 YYDKDF (reference sequence). The V gene lost 9 bases and the J gene lost 3 bases, with 18 bases spanning the gap. Measured with immunoSEQ multiplex PCR; TCRdb has only the in-frame clones, and not every one. The table includes some 210,000 clones, approximately 82% detected once. The chain links TRBV15 to TRBJ2-6; D perhaps matches TRBD1 (6 bases). This clonotype was obtained from a woman in her thirties or forties with acute or convalescent COVID-19. The material sequenced was peripheral blood. The DNA for the CDR3 is TGTGCCACAAACAGGGTTCTAAGTAGTGGGGCCAACGTCCTGACTTTC. Its protein is CATNRVLSSGANVLTF.